Listed below are T cell receptor beta chains from one sample, sequenced in a study of blood T cell repertoires in COVID-19. The assay was immunoSEQ multiplex PCR, and TCRdb's table has in-frame clones only and misses some. The data show 69,000 or so clones, more than 80% seen once. Sequenced material: peripheral blood. Receptor source: a woman at least 80 years old with active or convalescent COVID-19. Each CDR3 is given with its conserved first and last residue. D genes are given only for firm matches. Clone size appears in some rows only: once, few, many, or a class for an expanded clone.

D gene	V gene	clone size	J gene	CDR3 DNA	CDR3 protein
TRBD1	TRBV27	-	TRBJ2-2	TGTGCCAGCAGTACCCAGGGGGCCCTCACGAACACCGGGGAGCTGTTTTTT	CASSTQGALTNTGELFF
-	TRBV30	-	TRBJ1-5	TGTGCCTGGAGTAAGGGGGTTAGCAATCAGCCCCAGCATTTT	CAWSKGVSNQPQHF
-	TRBV7-2	-	TRBJ2-5	TGTGCCAGCAGCTTAGTGGGGGGAGAGACCCAGTACTTC	CASSLVGGETQYF
TRBD2	TRBV5-5	-	TRBJ2-3	TGTGCCAGCAGCTGGGCTAGCGGGAGTACGATGGATACGCAGTATTTT	CASSWASGSTMDTQYF
-	TRBV2	-	TRBJ2-3	TGTGCCAGCAGTGAACGGGATACGCAGTATTTT	CASSERDTQYF
-	TRBV27	-	TRBJ1-2	TGTGCCAGCAGTTTTTTGGAGGGGCAGAACTATGGCTACACCTTC	CASSFLEGQNYGYTF
TRBD1	TRBV4-3	-	TRBJ2-1	TGCGCCAGCAGCCAAGGCCCGGGACAGGGGAGGGATGAGCAGTTCTTC	CASSQGPGQGRDEQFF
-	TRBV4-3	-	TRBJ2-4	TGCGCCAGCAGCCAAGATCGGACAGCCATAGCCAAAAACATTCAGTACTTC	CASSQDRTAIAKNIQYF
-	TRBV30	-	TRBJ1-1	TGTGCCTGGAGTCCCATGAACACTGAAGCTTTCTTT	CAWSPMNTEAFF
TRBD1	TRBV18	many	TRBJ2-7	TGTGCCAGCTCAGATGCCGGGACAGGGACCTACGAGCAGTACTTC	CASSDAGTGTYEQYF
TRBD1	TRBV18	-	TRBJ1-1	TGTGCCAGCTCACGAGGGGTTCTGACGACAGGGGCCCCGAACACTGAAGCTTTCTTT	CASSRGVLTTGAPNTEAFF
-	TRBV5-5	-	TRBJ2-7	TGTGCCAGCAGCGTGGGAGTACAGAGTCAGTACGAGCAGTACTTC	CASSVGVQSQYEQYF
-	TRBV28	-	TRBJ2-4	TGTGCCAGCAGTTCGTTTCGGGCCAAAAACATTCAGTACTTC	CASSSFRAKNIQYF
TRBD1	TRBV18	-	TRBJ2-1	TGTGCCAGCTCACCCGCAGGCAGGGGGTATGTCAATGAGCAGTTCTTC	CASSPAGRGYVNEQFF
TRBD1	TRBV18	-	TRBJ2-2	TGTGCCAGCTCGGCCGGGACAGGGTTTCACGGGGAGCTGTTTTTT	CASSAGTGFHGELFF
-	TRBV6-4	-	TRBJ1-2	TGTGCCACCCCCGGGGCAGGGGCTAACTATGGCTACACCTTC	CATPGAGANYGYTF
-	TRBV7-2	-	TRBJ2-7	TGTGCCAGCAGCTTAGCCGGGGCGGGGGAGCAGTACTTC	CASSLAGAGEQYF
-	TRBV28	-	TRBJ1-1	TGTGCCAGCAGGTTTACGCCCGAGCAGGCAGTTCGGACTGAAGCTTTCTTT	CASRFTPEQAVRTEAFF
-	TRBV24-1	-	TRBJ2-5	TGTGCCACCAGTGAGGGAGAACGGACCCAGTACTTC	CATSEGERTQYF
TRBD1	TRBV10-3	once	TRBJ1-5	TGTGCCATCAGTGAGTCCAAGACAGGGAACCCCAATCAGCCCCAGCATTTT	CAISESKTGNPNQPQHF
TRBD1	TRBV29-1	-	TRBJ2-1	TGCAGCGTTCCGACAGGGGGAGAGCAGTTCTTC	CSVPTGGEQFF
TRBD2	TRBV2	-	TRBJ2-3	TGTGCCAGCAGTGAAGGCCTAGCGGGAGCGACAGATACGCAGTATTTT	CASSEGLAGATDTQYF